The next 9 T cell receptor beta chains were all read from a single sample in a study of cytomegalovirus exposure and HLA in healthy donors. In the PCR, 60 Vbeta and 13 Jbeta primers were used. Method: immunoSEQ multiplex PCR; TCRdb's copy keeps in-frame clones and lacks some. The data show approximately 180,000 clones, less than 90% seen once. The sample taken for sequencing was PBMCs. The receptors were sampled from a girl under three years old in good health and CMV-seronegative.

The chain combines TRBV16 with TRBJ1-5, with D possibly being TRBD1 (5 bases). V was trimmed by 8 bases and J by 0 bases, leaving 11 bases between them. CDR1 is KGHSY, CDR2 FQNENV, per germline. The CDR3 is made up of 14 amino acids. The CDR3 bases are TGTGCCAGCGGCCTAGGGGATAGCAATCAGCCCCAGCATTTT. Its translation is CASGLGDSNQPQHF.

As DNA, the CDR3 is TGTGCCAGCAGTAGGAGGGGCCGTCTGCAGGAGACCCAGTACTTC. This codes for CASSRRGRLQETQYF. The V call is TRBV27, the J call TRBJ2-5; D is possibly TRBD2 (6 bases). Looked up from germline, CDR1 is MNHEY and CDR2 is SMNVEV (reference sequence). Trimming removed 5 bases at V and 5 bases at J, with 18 bases between. CDR3 length: 15 amino acids.

The CDR3 coding sequence is TGCGCCAGCAGCCAAGCCCCAGGGGGCGGACAGCCCCAGCATTTT. Protein product: CASSQAPGGGQPQHF. This chain uses TRBV4-1 with TRBJ1-5; 8 nucleotides align to TRBD1. The germline CDR1 and CDR2 sequences are MGHRA and YSYEKL. The V and J ends lost 1 base and 7 bases, in that order; junction bases with no gene match: 6. The CDR3 runs to 15 residues.

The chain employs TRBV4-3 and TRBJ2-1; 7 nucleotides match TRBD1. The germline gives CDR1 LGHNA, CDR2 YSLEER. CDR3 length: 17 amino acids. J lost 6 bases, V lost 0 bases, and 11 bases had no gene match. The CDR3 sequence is CASSQDPAGGESNEQFF. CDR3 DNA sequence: TGCGCCAGCAGCCAAGATCCCGCAGGGGGAGAGTCCAATGAGCAGTTCTTC.

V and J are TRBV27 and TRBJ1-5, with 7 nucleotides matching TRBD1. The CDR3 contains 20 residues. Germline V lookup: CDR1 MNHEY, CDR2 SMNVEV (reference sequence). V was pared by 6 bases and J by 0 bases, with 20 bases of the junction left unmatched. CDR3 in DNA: TGTGCCAGCAGCCCCTTAAGGGACAGTCAATCATTTTATAGCAATCAGCCCCAGCATTTT. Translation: CASSPLRDSQSFYSNQPQHF.

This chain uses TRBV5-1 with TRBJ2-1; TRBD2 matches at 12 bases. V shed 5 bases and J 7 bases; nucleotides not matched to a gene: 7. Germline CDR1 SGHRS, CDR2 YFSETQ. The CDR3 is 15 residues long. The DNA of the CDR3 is TGCGCCAGCAGGCGGACTAGCGGGGCTAGGAATGAGCAGTTCTTC. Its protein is CASRRTSGARNEQFF.

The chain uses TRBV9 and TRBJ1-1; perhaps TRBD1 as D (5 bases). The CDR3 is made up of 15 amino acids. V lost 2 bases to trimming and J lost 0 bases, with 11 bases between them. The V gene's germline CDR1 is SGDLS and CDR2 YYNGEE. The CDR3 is CASSVFQGLNTEAFF. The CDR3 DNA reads TGTGCCAGCAGCGTCTTTCAGGGCTTGAACACTGAAGCTTTCTTT.

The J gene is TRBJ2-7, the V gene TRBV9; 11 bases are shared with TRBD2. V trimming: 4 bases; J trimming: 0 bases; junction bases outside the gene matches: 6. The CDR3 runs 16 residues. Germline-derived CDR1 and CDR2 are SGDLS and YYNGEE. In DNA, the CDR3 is TGTGCCAGCAGCCCCCCTAGCGGGGGGCACTCCTACGAGCAGTACTTC. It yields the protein CASSPPSGGHSYEQYF. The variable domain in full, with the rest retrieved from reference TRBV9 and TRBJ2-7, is DSGVTQTPKHLITATGQRVTLRCSPRSGDLSVYWYQQSLDQGLQFLIQYYNGEERAKGNILERFSAQQFPDLHSELNLSSLELGDSALYFCASSPPSGGHSYEQYFGPGTRLTVT.

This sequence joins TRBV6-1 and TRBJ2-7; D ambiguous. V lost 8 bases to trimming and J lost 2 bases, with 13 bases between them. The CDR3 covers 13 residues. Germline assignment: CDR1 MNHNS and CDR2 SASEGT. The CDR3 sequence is CASFGPKAYEQYF. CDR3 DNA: TGTGCCAGCTTTGGGCCCAAAGCCTACGAGCAGTACTTC.